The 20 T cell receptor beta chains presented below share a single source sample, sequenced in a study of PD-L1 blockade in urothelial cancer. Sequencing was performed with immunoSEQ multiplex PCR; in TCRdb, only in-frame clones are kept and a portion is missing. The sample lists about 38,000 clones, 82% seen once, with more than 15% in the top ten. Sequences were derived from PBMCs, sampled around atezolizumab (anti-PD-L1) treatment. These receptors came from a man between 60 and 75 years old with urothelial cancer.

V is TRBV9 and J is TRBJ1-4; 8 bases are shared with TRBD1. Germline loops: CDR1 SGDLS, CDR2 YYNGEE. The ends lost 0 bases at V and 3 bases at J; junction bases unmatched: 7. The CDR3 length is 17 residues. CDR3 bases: TGTGCCAGCAGCGTAGTGTTCAGGGGGCCAGCTAATGAAAAACTGTTTTTT. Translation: CASSVVFRGPANEKLFF.

DNA of the CDR3: TGTGCCAGCAGTGAGTTTGCTAGCGGAATCTACGAGCAGTACTTC. It encodes CASSEFASGIYEQYF. The chain combines TRBV6-4 with TRBJ2-7; 7 bases match TRBD2. Germline V gene sequence: CDR1 MRHNA, CDR2 SNTAGT. The CDR3 length is 15 residues. With 3 bases clipped from V and 3 bases from J, the junction kept 8 bases outside the gene matches.

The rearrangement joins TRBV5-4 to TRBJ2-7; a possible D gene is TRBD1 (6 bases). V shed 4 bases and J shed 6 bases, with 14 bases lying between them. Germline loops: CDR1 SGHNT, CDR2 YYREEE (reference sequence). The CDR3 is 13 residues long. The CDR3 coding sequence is TGTGCCAGCAGCCGGGACACCGTATCCGAGCAGTACTTC. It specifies CASSRDTVSEQYF.

The CDR3 DNA follows: TGTGCCAGCTCACCCTCGACAGACCGGCCCCAGCATTTT. Translated, it gives CASSPSTDRPQHF. This chain uses TRBV18 with TRBJ1-5, with a tentative D call TRBD1 (5 bases). The CDR3 runs to 13 residues. The V end lost 3 bases, the J end lost 9 bases, and 12 bases lay between the germline ends. The germline CDR1 and CDR2 sequences are KGHSH and LQKENI.

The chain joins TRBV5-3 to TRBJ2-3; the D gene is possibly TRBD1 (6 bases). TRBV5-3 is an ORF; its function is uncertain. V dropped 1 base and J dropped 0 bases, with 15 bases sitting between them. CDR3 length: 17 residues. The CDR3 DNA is TGTGCCAGAAGCTTGACCATGGACAGCATCAGCACAGATACGCAGTATTTT. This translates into CARSLTMDSISTDTQYF.

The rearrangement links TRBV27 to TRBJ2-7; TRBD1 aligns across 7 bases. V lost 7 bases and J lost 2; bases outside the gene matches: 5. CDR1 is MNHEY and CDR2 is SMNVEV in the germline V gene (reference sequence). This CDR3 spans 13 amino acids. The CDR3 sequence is CASIRQGTYEQYF. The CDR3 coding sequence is TGTGCCAGCATAAGACAGGGCACCTACGAGCAGTACTTC.

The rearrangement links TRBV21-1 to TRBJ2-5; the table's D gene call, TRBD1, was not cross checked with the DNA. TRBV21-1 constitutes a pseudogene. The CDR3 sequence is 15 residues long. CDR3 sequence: CASSNNRASEETQYF. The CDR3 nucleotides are TGTGCCAGCAGCAACAACAGGGCTTCGGAAGAGACCCAGTACTTC.

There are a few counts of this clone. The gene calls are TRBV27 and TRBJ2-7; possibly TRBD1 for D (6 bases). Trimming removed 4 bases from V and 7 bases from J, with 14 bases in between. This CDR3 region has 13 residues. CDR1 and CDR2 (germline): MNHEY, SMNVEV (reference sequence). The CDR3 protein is CASSSLTGMEQYF. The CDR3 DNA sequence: TGTGCCAGCAGTTCCCTGACAGGCATGGAGCAGTACTTC.

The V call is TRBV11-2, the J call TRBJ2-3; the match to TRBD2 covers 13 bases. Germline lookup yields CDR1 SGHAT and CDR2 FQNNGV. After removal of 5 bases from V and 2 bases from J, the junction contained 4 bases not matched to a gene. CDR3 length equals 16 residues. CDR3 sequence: CASSIGTSGVTDTQYF. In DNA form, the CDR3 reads TGTGCCAGCAGCATAGGGACTAGCGGGGTCACAGATACGCAGTATTTT.

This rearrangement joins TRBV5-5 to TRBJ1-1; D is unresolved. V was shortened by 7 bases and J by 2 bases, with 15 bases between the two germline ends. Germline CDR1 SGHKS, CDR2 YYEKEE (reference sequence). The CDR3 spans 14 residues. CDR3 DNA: TGTGCCAGCCACCTTACTAGGGAAAACACTGAAGCTTTCTTT. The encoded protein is CASHLTRENTEAFF.

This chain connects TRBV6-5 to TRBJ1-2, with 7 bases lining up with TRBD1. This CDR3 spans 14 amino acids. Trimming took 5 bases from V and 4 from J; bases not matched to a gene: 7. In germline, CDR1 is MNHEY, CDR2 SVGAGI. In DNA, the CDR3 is TGTGCCAGCAGTCCCCAGGGGGAAGGCTATGGCTACACCTTC. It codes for CASSPQGEGYGYTF.

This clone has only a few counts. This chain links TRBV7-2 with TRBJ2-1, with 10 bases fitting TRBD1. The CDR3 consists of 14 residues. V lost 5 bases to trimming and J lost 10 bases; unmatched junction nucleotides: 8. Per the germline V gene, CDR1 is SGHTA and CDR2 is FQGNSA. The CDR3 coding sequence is TGTGCCAGCAGCATTGGGACAGGGGTTCGGGAGCAGTTCTTC. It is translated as CASSIGTGVREQFF. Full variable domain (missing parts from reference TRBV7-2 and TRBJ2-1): GAGVSQSPSNKVTEKGKDVELRCDPISGHTALYWYRQSLGQGLEFLIYFQGNSAPDKSGLPSDRFSAERTGGSVSTLTIQRTQQEDSAVYLCASSIGTGVREQFFGPGTRLTVL.

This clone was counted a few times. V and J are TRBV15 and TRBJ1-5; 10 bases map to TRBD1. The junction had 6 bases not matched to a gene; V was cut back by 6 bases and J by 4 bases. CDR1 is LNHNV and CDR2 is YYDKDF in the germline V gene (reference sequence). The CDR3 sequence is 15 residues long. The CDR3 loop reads CATRSRTGGNQPQHF. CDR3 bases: TGTGCCACCAGGTCTCGGACAGGGGGGAATCAGCCCCAGCATTTT.

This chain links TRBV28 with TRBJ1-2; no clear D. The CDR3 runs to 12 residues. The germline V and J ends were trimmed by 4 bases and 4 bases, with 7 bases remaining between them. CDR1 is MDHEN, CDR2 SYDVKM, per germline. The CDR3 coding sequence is TGTGCCAGCAGTTACAGTGCCTATGGCTACACCTTC. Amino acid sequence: CASSYSAYGYTF.

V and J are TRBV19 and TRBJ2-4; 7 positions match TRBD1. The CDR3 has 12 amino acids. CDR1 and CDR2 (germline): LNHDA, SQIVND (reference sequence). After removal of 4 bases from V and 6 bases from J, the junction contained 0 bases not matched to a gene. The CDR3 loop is CASSTGGNIQYF. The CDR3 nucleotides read TGTGCCAGTAGTACAGGGGGAAACATTCAGTACTTC.

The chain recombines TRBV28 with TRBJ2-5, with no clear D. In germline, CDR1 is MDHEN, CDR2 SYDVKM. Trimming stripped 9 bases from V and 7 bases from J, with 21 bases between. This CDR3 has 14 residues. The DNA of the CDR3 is TGTGCCAGTCGTAACTTAGCCACGGGTGGGACCCAGTACTTC. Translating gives CASRNLATGGTQYF.

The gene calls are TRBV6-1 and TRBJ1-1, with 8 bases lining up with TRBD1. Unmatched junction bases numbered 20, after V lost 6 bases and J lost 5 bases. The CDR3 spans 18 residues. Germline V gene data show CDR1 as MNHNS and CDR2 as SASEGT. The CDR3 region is CASSERRGRGEPQTEAFF. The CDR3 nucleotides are TGTGCCAGCAGCGAACGCAGGGGGCGTGGGGAGCCGCAGACTGAAGCTTTCTTT.

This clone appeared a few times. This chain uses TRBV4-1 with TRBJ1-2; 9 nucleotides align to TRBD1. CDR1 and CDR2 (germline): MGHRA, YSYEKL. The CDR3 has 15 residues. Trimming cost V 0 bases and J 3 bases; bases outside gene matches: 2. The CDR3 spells CASSQDGTGHYGYTF. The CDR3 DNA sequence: TGCGCCAGCAGCCAAGACGGGACAGGGCACTATGGCTACACCTTC.

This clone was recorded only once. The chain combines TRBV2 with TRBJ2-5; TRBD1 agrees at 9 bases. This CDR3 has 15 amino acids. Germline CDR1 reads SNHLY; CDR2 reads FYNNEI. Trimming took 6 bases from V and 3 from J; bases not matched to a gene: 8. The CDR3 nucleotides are TGTGCCAGCAGGGTGGTGGGACAGGGAAAAGAGACCCAGTACTTC. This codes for CASRVVGQGKETQYF.

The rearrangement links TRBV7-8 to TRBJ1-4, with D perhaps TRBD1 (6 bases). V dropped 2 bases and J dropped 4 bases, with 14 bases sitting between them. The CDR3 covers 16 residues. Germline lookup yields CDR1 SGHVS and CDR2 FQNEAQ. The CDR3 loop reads CASSLPPRGGNEKLFF. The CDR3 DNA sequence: TGTGCCAGCAGCTTACCGCCCAGGGGCGGTAATGAAAAACTGTTTTTT.